These T cell receptor beta chains were read from a single sample in a study of tumor-infiltrating lymphocytes in primary liver carcinoma. Using its own MiXCR run on the multiplex PCR reads, TCRdb lists one record per CDR3 protein. The sample carries fewer than 200,000 distinct CDR3 sequences, over 80% recorded once. The sample consisted of tumor tissue from primary liver carcinoma. The receptor set was obtained from a man between 40 and 49 years old with primary liver carcinoma and hepatitis B virus infection. Both conserved end residues are part of each CDR3. Each record gives: J gene, V gene, D gene, clone size, CDR3 DNA, CDR3 protein. D genes are given only for firm matches. Where a row states a size, it is once, few, many or the class of an expanded clone; other rows omit it.

J gene: TRBJ2-5; V gene: TRBV29-1; D gene: -; clone size: -; CDR3 DNA: TGCAGCATTGAAGTAACCCAGATCCAGTACTTC; CDR3 protein: CSIEVTQIQYF
J gene: TRBJ2-2; V gene: TRBV29-1; D gene: TRBD1; clone size: -; CDR3 DNA: TGCAGCGTTGAAGGGTTGGACAGGATGGCCACCGGGGAGCTGTCTTTT; CDR3 protein: CSVEGLDRMATGELSF
J gene: TRBJ2-7; V gene: TRBV5-4; D gene: -; clone size: -; CDR3 DNA: TGTGCCAGCAGCTTGTTCACAGAGGCTTCGTCCGAACAATACTTC; CDR3 protein: CASSLFTEASSEQYF
J gene: TRBJ2-1; V gene: TRBV28; D gene: TRBD2; clone size: -; CDR3 DNA: TGCCGGATAGCGGGTGAAACTGAGCAGTTCTTC; CDR3 protein: CRIAGETEQFF
J gene: TRBJ2-1; V gene: TRBV29-1; D gene: TRBD1; clone size: once; CDR3 DNA: TGCAGCATTGAAGTAGGAGGAAGGGGGCAGGACGAGCAGTTCTTC; CDR3 protein: CSIEVGGRGQDEQFF
J gene: TRBJ2-7; V gene: TRBV11-1; D gene: -; clone size: -; CDR3 DNA: TGCGCCAGCAGCTCAACCCGGGACTCCTCCTACGTGCAGTACTTC; CDR3 protein: CASSSTRDSSYVQYF
J gene: TRBJ1-4; V gene: TRBV12-3/TRBV12-4; D gene: -; clone size: -; CDR3 DNA: TGTGCCAGCAGTATAGTGGGTACTGAAAAACTGTTTTTT; CDR3 protein: CASSIVGTEKLFF
J gene: TRBJ1-4; V gene: TRBV28; D gene: -; clone size: few; CDR3 DNA: TGTGCCAGCAGTTTGGGGGGCCTCACTAATGAAAAACTGTTTTTT; CDR3 protein: CASSLGGLTNEKLFF
J gene: TRBJ2-3; V gene: TRBV29-1; D gene: TRBD2; clone size: -; CDR3 DNA: TGCGGCGGGATTCAAATAGCGGGCACAGATACGAAGTATTTT; CDR3 protein: CGGIQIAGTDTKYF
J gene: TRBJ1-2; V gene: TRBV10-3; D gene: -; clone size: -; CDR3 DNA: TGTGCCATCAGTCTCGAGAGAGGGGATGGCTACACCTTC; CDR3 protein: CAISLERGDGYTF
J gene: TRBJ2-2; V gene: TRBV6-1; D gene: -; clone size: -; CDR3 DNA: TGTGCCAGCAAATATACTAGTCGGAGACGGACCGGGGAGCTGTTTTTT; CDR3 protein: CASKYTSRRRTGELFF
J gene: TRBJ2-3; V gene: TRBV9; D gene: -; clone size: -; CDR3 DNA: TGTGCCAGCAGCGTAGAAACATATACGCAGTATTTT; CDR3 protein: CASSVETYTQYF
J gene: TRBJ2-7; V gene: TRBV11-1; D gene: -; clone size: -; CDR3 DNA: TGTGCCAGCAGTTTAGGGTCGGCGGGTGAAAGCTTCTACGAGCAGTACTTC; CDR3 protein: CASSLGSAGESFYEQYF
J gene: TRBJ2-5; V gene: TRBV11-2; D gene: -; clone size: large; CDR3 DNA: TGTGCCAGCAGTCTAGAGGGTGTGGCCCAGTACTTC; CDR3 protein: CASSLEGVAQYF
J gene: TRBJ2-3; V gene: TRBV10-3; D gene: -; clone size: once; CDR3 DNA: TGTGCCATCCAAGTCAAAGATACGCGGTATTTT; CDR3 protein: CAIQVKDTRYF
J gene: TRBJ2-5; V gene: TRBV29-1; D gene: TRBD1; clone size: many; CDR3 DNA: TGCAGCGGGGGGGGACAGGGGGAGACCCAGTACTTC; CDR3 protein: CSGGGQGETQYF
J gene: TRBJ1-2; V gene: TRBV4-1; D gene: -; clone size: -; CDR3 DNA: TGCGCCAGCAGCCACGAAGGAGCCCTCTATGGCTACACCTTC; CDR3 protein: CASSHEGALYGYTF
J gene: TRBJ1-2; V gene: TRBV4-2; D gene: -; clone size: -; CDR3 DNA: TGTGCTAGCAGCCGATCGTCCAGAGGGGGGGGCGCGTCCTGTGGCTACATCTTC; CDR3 protein: CASSRSSRGGGASCGYIF
J gene: TRBJ1-1; V gene: TRBV29-1; D gene: -; clone size: -; CDR3 DNA: TGCAGCGTTGGAGGGGGGTGGGGTATGAACACTGAAACCTTCTTT; CDR3 protein: CSVGGGWGMNTETFF
J gene: TRBJ2-1; V gene: TRBV11-1; D gene: TRBD2; clone size: -; CDR3 DNA: TGCGCCAGCAGCGAGGGAGGGCCGAATGACCAGTTCTTC; CDR3 protein: CASSEGGPNDQFF
J gene: TRBJ2-1; V gene: TRBV4-3; D gene: -; clone size: -; CDR3 DNA: TGCACCAGCAGCCAAGGGCTCGGTGACCTAACCTACAATGAGCAGTTCTTC; CDR3 protein: CTSSQGLGDLTYNEQFF
J gene: TRBJ1-2; V gene: TRBV29-1; D gene: -; clone size: -; CDR3 DNA: TGCAACGGAGGAGGATTGAACTATGACTACACTTTC; CDR3 protein: CNGGGLNYDYTF
J gene: TRBJ2-7; V gene: TRBV29-1; D gene: -; clone size: -; CDR3 DNA: TGCAGCGTTATCAGGGGGGCCTACGATCAGTACTTC; CDR3 protein: CSVIRGAYDQYF
J gene: TRBJ2-3; V gene: TRBV29-1; D gene: TRBD1; clone size: -; CDR3 DNA: TGCAGCGTTGGGGGGATCGGACAGGGTAATACAGAAACGCAGTATTTT; CDR3 protein: CSVGGIGQGNTETQYF
J gene: TRBJ2-1; V gene: TRBV6-1; D gene: TRBD2; clone size: -; CDR3 DNA: TGTGCCAACAGTGAAGCAGCGGGAGGATACAATGAGAAGTTCTTC; CDR3 protein: CANSEAAGGYNEKFF
J gene: TRBJ2-1; V gene: TRBV6-1; D gene: TRBD2; clone size: -; CDR3 DNA: TGTGCCAGCAGATGGGGATTAGCGGGGCTTTATGAGCAGTTCTTC; CDR3 protein: CASRWGLAGLYEQFF
J gene: TRBJ2-3; V gene: TRBV5-6; D gene: TRBD2; clone size: -; CDR3 DNA: TGTACCAGCAGCTTGGTAGCAGGGCGGGAGGGCCGTACAGATACGCAGTATTTT; CDR3 protein: CTSSLVAGREGRTDTQYF
J gene: TRBJ2-2; V gene: TRBV6-5; D gene: TRBD2; clone size: few; CDR3 DNA: TGTGCCAGCAGATCGATCCTCGGGACTAGCGGGGGAGGTGGAGAGCTGTTTTTT; CDR3 protein: CASRSILGTSGGGGELFF
J gene: TRBJ2-7; V gene: TRBV29-1; D gene: -; clone size: -; CDR3 DNA: TGCAGAGTTGGGCCCGGGATGGGCTCCTACGAGCAGTACTTC; CDR3 protein: CRVGPGMGSYEQYF
J gene: TRBJ2-1; V gene: TRBV6-1; D gene: -; clone size: once; CDR3 DNA: TGTGCCAGCATCCGAGAATACCACTCCTACAGTGAGCAGTTCTTC; CDR3 protein: CASIREYHSYSEQFF
J gene: TRBJ1-2; V gene: TRBV7-3; D gene: -; clone size: -; CDR3 DNA: TGTGCCAGCTGCTTACAATCCGGATTTCCTGTCTTC; CDR3 protein: CASCLQSGFPVF
J gene: TRBJ2-5; V gene: TRBV4-2; D gene: TRBD2; clone size: -; CDR3 DNA: TGTGCCAGCAACCAATCTAGGACTAGCGGGGCGGGGGTAAACTTC; CDR3 protein: CASNQSRTSGAGVNF
J gene: TRBJ1-1; V gene: TRBV11-1; D gene: -; clone size: -; CDR3 DNA: TGTGCCAGCAGCCCGCGACAGGCTCGGAACGCTGAAGCTTTCTTC; CDR3 protein: CASSPRQARNAEAFF
J gene: TRBJ2-3; V gene: TRBV11-2; D gene: -; clone size: -; CDR3 DNA: TGTGCCAGCAGCGGAAGAAGTACAGGGTACACAGTTACGCGGTATTTT; CDR3 protein: CASSGRSTGYTVTRYF
J gene: TRBJ2-7; V gene: TRBV11-2; D gene: TRBD2; clone size: -; CDR3 DNA: TGTGCCAGCAACTGGATGGAGGGGAGGACTAGCGGGCTCACCTCCTACGAGCAGTACTTC; CDR3 protein: CASNWMEGRTSGLTSYEQYF
J gene: TRBJ2-3; V gene: TRBV4-3; D gene: -; clone size: many; CDR3 DNA: TGCGCCAGCAGCCAAGATCTGGGAGCGGGAGATACGCAGTATTTT; CDR3 protein: CASSQDLGAGDTQYF
J gene: TRBJ2-7; V gene: TRBV11-2; D gene: -; clone size: -; CDR3 DNA: TGTGCTAGCTGTCCCGCGGGCTACGAGCAGTACTTC; CDR3 protein: CASCPAGYEQYF
J gene: TRBJ2-1; V gene: TRBV28; D gene: -; clone size: -; CDR3 DNA: TGTGCCAGCATTTTACAGTACTATGAGCAGTTCTTC; CDR3 protein: CASILQYYEQFF
J gene: TRBJ1-4; V gene: TRBV28; D gene: -; clone size: -; CDR3 DNA: TGTGCCAGCACTAGTACCGGGACATGGGGCCTTAATGAAAAACTGTTTTTT; CDR3 protein: CASTSTGTWGLNEKLFF
J gene: TRBJ1-6; V gene: TRBV6-6; D gene: -; clone size: -; CDR3 DNA: TGTGCCAGCCCCCACATAGGGGGAAGTTCACCCCTCCACTTT; CDR3 protein: CASPHIGGSSPLHF
J gene: TRBJ2-5; V gene: TRBV6-5; D gene: -; clone size: -; CDR3 DNA: TGTGTCAGCAGTAGATGGGGAGAGTCACAGTACTTC; CDR3 protein: CVSSRWGESQYF
J gene: TRBJ1-6; V gene: TRBV5-1; D gene: -; clone size: -; CDR3 DNA: TGCGCCAGCAGTGACAGCCTGACAGAGCATAATTCACCCCTCCACTTT; CDR3 protein: CASSDSLTEHNSPLHF
J gene: TRBJ2-5; V gene: TRBV5-5; D gene: TRBD2; clone size: -; CDR3 DNA: TGCGTCAGCAGCTTGGGGGGACTAGCGGGAGGGATAATGGAGACCCATTACTTC; CDR3 protein: CVSSLGGLAGGIMETHYF
J gene: TRBJ1-1; V gene: TRBV6-5; D gene: -; clone size: -; CDR3 DNA: TGTGCCACCAGTTACGGGGGTGCGGGATGTGAAGCTTTCTTT; CDR3 protein: CATSYGGAGCEAFF
J gene: TRBJ2-1; V gene: TRBV11-3; D gene: TRBD2; clone size: -; CDR3 DNA: TGTGTCAGCAGCTTAGGTATAACGGGAGGGCGAAGTCAGCAGTTCTTC; CDR3 protein: CVSSLGITGGRSQQFF
J gene: TRBJ2-2; V gene: TRBV7-9; D gene: TRBD1; clone size: -; CDR3 DNA: TGTGCCAGCGGCGACAGGGTAACGGGGGAGCTGTTTTTT; CDR3 protein: CASGDRVTGELFF
J gene: TRBJ2-5; V gene: TRBV12-3/TRBV12-4; D gene: -; clone size: -; CDR3 DNA: TGCGTCAGCAGTCCTGCCGGGGTTGAAGAGACCCAGTACTTC; CDR3 protein: CVSSPAGVEETQYF
J gene: TRBJ2-4; V gene: TRBV6-1; D gene: -; clone size: -; CDR3 DNA: TGTATCAGCAGTGGAGGTCCTACAAGGGAAGCCAAAAACATTCAGTACTTC; CDR3 protein: CISSGGPTREAKNIQYF
J gene: TRBJ1-1; V gene: TRBV12-3/TRBV12-4; D gene: TRBD1; clone size: -; CDR3 DNA: TGTGCCAGCATACGGGACAGGTCTAACACTGAAGCTCCCTTT; CDR3 protein: CASIRDRSNTEAPF
J gene: TRBJ2-7; V gene: TRBV10-3; D gene: TRBD1; clone size: -; CDR3 DNA: TGTGCCATCGAAAAGGGGGTACAGGGGTTCGAGCAGTGCTTC; CDR3 protein: CAIEKGVQGFEQCF
J gene: TRBJ1-1; V gene: TRBV6-1; D gene: -; clone size: -; CDR3 DNA: TGTGCCAGCAGAGTGTGGGACACTGAAGCTTTCTTT; CDR3 protein: CASRVWDTEAFF
J gene: TRBJ2-2; V gene: TRBV4-1; D gene: -; clone size: -; CDR3 DNA: TGCGCCAGCAACCCTGGGACCGTTCACACCGGGGAGCTGTTTTTT; CDR3 protein: CASNPGTVHTGELFF
J gene: TRBJ2-3; V gene: TRBV18; D gene: -; clone size: -; CDR3 DNA: TGTGCCAGCTCACCCACTAGCACAGATACGCAGTATTTT; CDR3 protein: CASSPTSTDTQYF
J gene: TRBJ2-1; V gene: TRBV6-1; D gene: TRBD1; clone size: many; CDR3 DNA: TGTGCCAGCAGTGACAGACAGGGGGGCTACAATGAGCAGTTCTTC; CDR3 protein: CASSDRQGGYNEQFF